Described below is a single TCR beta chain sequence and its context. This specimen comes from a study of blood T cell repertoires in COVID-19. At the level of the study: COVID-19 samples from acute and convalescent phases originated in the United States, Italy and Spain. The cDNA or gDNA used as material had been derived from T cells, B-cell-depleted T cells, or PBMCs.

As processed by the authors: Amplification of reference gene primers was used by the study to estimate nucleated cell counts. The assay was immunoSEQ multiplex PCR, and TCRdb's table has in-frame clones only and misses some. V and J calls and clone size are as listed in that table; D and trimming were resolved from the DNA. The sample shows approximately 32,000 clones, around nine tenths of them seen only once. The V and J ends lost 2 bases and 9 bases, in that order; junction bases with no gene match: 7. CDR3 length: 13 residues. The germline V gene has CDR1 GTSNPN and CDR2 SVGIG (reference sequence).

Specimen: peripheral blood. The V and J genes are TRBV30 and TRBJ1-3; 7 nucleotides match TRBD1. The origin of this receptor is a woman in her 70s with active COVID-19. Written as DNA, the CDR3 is TGTGCCTGGAGTCGGGACAGCTCTCGCACCATATATTTT. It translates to CAWSRDSSRTIYF.